The present entry profiles one TCR beta chain with its context. The antigen remains undetermined. The data belong to a study of shared clonotypes between healthy human individuals. The wider study: The study enrolled a couple of women and a few men aged 18 to 49.

Unsorted PBMC DNA sequencing spanned ten immunoSEQ deep assay plates. Profiling relied on immunoSEQ multiplex PCR, and the TCRdb table lists in-frame clones only, not all of them. The repertoire holds some 490,000 clones, with approximately 84% as singletons. General study points: Sampling included only blood; tissue repertoires likely differ.

The sequence came from a woman between 40 and 55 years old in good health. Some clones in this sample may be carry-over from other donors' samples. The specimen sequenced was PBMCs.

The CDR3 bases are TGTGCTAGACCGGGACAGATGCCGAACACGTCCGGGCAGTACTTC. Its translation: CARPGQMPNTSGQYF. The rearrangement joins TRBV12-5 to TRBJ2-7, with TRBD1 identical over 7 bases. CDR1 and CDR2 (germline): LGHNT, FRNRAP. CDR3 length equals 15 residues. V dropped 9 bases and J dropped 9; count of bases not matched to a gene: 20.